This T cell receptor beta chain was recorded in a study of blood T cell repertoires in COVID-19. Across the whole study: COVID-19 samples from acute and convalescent phases originated in the United States, Italy and Spain. PBMCs, B-cell-depleted T cells, or T cells were the source of the cDNA or gDNA that made up the material.

Trimming at V came to 5 bases and at J to 7 bases, leaving 6 bases not matched to a gene. The CDR3 covers 14 residues. From germline, CDR1 is SGHKS and CDR2 YYEKEE (reference sequence). How the authors handled the data: Nucleated cell counts were estimated from reference gene primer amplification. The repertoire was sequenced with immunoSEQ multiplex PCR; TCRdb's copy has only in-frame clones and lacks some. The V and J calls and clone size come from that table; D and trimming were worked out from the DNA. The table has about 250,000 clones, approximately 84% seen once. J is TRBJ1-2 and V is TRBV5-5, with TRBD1 matching 12 bases. The sequencing input was peripheral blood. This clonotype was obtained from a man in his forties or fifties with active or convalescent COVID-19. In DNA form, the CDR3 reads TGTGCCAGCAGGGCCCCGGGACAGGGGGCTGGCTACACCTTC. Translation gives CASRAPGQGAGYTF.